The 12 T cell receptor beta chains reported below all come from one sample, sequenced in a study of technical replicates of blood from a handful of donors. Clones were sequenced by immunoSEQ multiplex PCR, and TCRdb holds only the in-frame ones, with some missing. The table records 60,000 to 65,000 clones, around 87% of them present only once. Sequencing was performed on PBMCs. These receptors were taken from a human donor in good health. Some clones in this sample may be carry-over from other donors' samples.

The chain has TRBV27 and TRBJ1-1, with TRBD1 identical over 11 bases. The CDR3 length is 20 residues. In germline, CDR1 is MNHEY, CDR2 SMNVEV (reference sequence). Trimming removed 3 bases from V and 2 bases from J; junction bases left unmatched: 17. The CDR3 DNA follows: TGTGCCAGCAGTTTTTCGGGACAGGGGGTTGGTGGGGGGATCAACACTGAAGCTTTCTTT. Translation: CASSFSGQGVGGGINTEAFF.

This chain connects TRBV2 to TRBJ1-4; 7 bases are shared with TRBD1. This CDR3 comprises 18 residues. After removal of 0 bases from V and 3 bases from J, the junction contained 10 bases not matched to a gene. Germline assignment: CDR1 SNHLY and CDR2 FYNNEI. The CDR3 DNA reads TGTGCCAGCAGTGAAGCGCGGCCAGACAGGGTGCCTAATGAAAAACTGTTTTTT. It yields the protein CASSEARPDRVPNEKLFF.

This clone was counted once. V gene TRBV19 combines with J gene TRBJ2-5, with TRBD1 as a possible D gene (5 bases). Germline loops: CDR1 LNHDA, CDR2 SQIVND (reference sequence). Trimming cost V 4 bases and J 3 bases, with 18 bases left between them. The CDR3 consists of 16 residues. CDR3 amino acids: CASSRALVGAEETQYF. The CDR3 DNA follows: TGTGCCAGTAGTAGGGCTCTTGTTGGGGCTGAAGAGACCCAGTACTTC. Full variable domain (rest looked up from reference TRBV19 and TRBJ2-5): DGGITQSPKYLFRKEGQNVTLSCEQNLNHDAMYWYRQDPGQGLRLIYYSQIVNDFQKGDIAEGYSVSREKKESFPLTVTSAQKNPTAFYLCASSRALVGAEETQYFGPGTRLLVL.

The chain is built from TRBV11-1 and TRBJ1-6; the match to TRBD1 covers 7 bases. Germline V gives CDR1 SGHAT, CDR2 FQDESV (reference sequence). Trimming took 5 bases from V and 9 from J; bases not matched to a gene: 4. CDR3 length: 13 amino acids. CDR3 coding DNA: TGTGCCAGCAGCATGGGGACAGTTTCACCCCTCCACTTT. Protein: CASSMGTVSPLHF. Drawing the rest from reference TRBV11-1 and TRBJ1-6, the complete variable domain is EAEVAQSPRYKITEKSQAVAFWCDPISGHATLYWYRQILGQGPELLVQFQDESVVDDSQLPKDRFSAERLKGVDSTLKIQPAELGDSAMYLCASSMGTVSPLHFGNGTRLTVT.

V usage is TRBV4-2 and J usage is TRBJ2-2, with D perhaps TRBD2 (5 bases). With 4 bases removed from V and 1 base from J, the gap between germline ends came to 10 bases. Germline V CDR1 and CDR2: LGHNA, YNFKEQ. CDR3 length equals 15 residues. The CDR3 nucleotides are TGTGCCAGCAGCCCCTATCGGGGGAACACCGGGGAGCTGTTTTTT. This codes for CASSPYRGNTGELFF.

The chain carries TRBV2 and TRBJ2-7; D gene uncertain. V lost 6 bases, J lost 8 bases, and 11 bases lay in between. Germline V gene sequence: CDR1 SNHLY, CDR2 FYNNEI. The CDR3 contains 11 residues. CDR3 in amino acids: CASSQATQQYF. The CDR3 DNA reads TGTGCCAGCAGCCAAGCAACCCAGCAGTACTTC.

The chain joins TRBV30 to TRBJ2-7; D uncertain. The germline CDR1 and CDR2 sequences are GTSNPN and SVGIG (reference sequence). V was clipped by 5 bases and J by 6 bases, with 20 bases between them. CDR3 length: 14 amino acids. The CDR3 is CAWAVEVANREQYF. As DNA, the CDR3 is TGTGCCTGGGCCGTCGAGGTTGCAAATCGCGAGCAGTACTTC.

The genes are TRBV5-8 and TRBJ2-1, with 15 bases fitting TRBD2. Losses at the gene ends were 3 bases for V and 3 bases for J; bases not matched to a gene: 7. Germline-derived CDR1 and CDR2 are SGHTS and YDEGEE. The CDR3 contains 18 residues. CDR3 amino acids: CASSSPGLAGGLYNEQFF. Written as DNA, the CDR3 is TGTGCCAGCAGCTCACCGGGACTAGCGGGAGGCCTCTACAATGAGCAGTTCTTC.

This clone is termed medium-sized. V is TRBV5-8 and J is TRBJ2-1; 9 positions agree with TRBD2. The germline CDR1 and CDR2 sequences are SGHTS and YDEGEE. This CDR3 comprises 17 residues. V trimming: 4 bases; J trimming: 0 bases; junction bases outside the gene matches: 8. The CDR3 DNA is TGTGCCAGCAGCCCGGATCTAGCGGGGAGCTCCTACAATGAGCAGTTCTTC. It is translated as CASSPDLAGSSYNEQFF.

In DNA, the CDR3 is TGTGCCAGCAGCAAGGTTGCCGCGGCGCCCTCTGGAAACACCATATATTTT. Translation: CASSKVAAAPSGNTIYF. This chain links TRBV21-1 with TRBJ1-3. TRBV21-1 is labeled a pseudogene. This CDR3 has 17 residues.

The rearrangement uses TRBV5-1 and TRBJ2-7, with 7 positions matching TRBD1. The CDR3 runs 15 residues. The germline gives CDR1 SGHRS, CDR2 YFSETQ. Trimming removed 1 base from V and 7 bases from J; junction bases left unmatched: 11. As DNA, the CDR3 is TGCGCCAGCAGCTTGCGGGACAGCCTCTCTTTTGAGCAGTACTTC. It encodes CASSLRDSLSFEQYF.

The chain joins TRBV27 to TRBJ2-7; possible D gene TRBD2, 6 bases. In germline, CDR1 is MNHEY, CDR2 SMNVEV (reference sequence). With 6 bases removed from V and 0 bases from J, the gap between germline ends came to 24 bases. The CDR3 totals 18 residues. Written as DNA, the CDR3 is TGTGCCAGCAGCCCCTTTGGGGGGTCCAGGGTGAGCTCCTACGAGCAGTACTTC. Protein: CASSPFGGSRVSSYEQYF.